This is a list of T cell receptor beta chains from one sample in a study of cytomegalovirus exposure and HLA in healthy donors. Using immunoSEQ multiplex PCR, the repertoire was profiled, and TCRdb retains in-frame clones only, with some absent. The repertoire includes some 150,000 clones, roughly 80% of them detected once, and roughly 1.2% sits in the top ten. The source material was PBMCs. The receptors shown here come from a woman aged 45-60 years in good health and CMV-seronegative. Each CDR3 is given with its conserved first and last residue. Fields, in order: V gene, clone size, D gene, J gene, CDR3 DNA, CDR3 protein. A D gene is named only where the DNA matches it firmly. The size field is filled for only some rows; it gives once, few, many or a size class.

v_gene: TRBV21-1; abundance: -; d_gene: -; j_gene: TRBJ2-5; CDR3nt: TGTGCCAGCAGCAAAGCGGGGGGACGGCGAGAGACCCAGTACTTC; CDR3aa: CASSKAGGRRETQYF
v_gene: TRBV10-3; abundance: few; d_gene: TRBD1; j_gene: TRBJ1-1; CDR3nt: TGTGCCATCAGTGAGTCGCTAGGGGGCGGGAACACTGAAGCTTTCTTT; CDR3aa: CAISESLGGGNTEAFF
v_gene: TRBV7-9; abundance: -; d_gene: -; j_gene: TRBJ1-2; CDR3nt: TGTGCCAGCAGCGTGGCACATGGCTACACCTTC; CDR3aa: CASSVAHGYTF
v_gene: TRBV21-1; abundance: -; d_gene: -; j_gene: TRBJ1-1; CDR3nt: TGTGCCAGCAGCCTCAAACGGGGGTTAGGGAACACTGAAGCTTTCTTT; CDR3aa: CASSLKRGLGNTEAFF
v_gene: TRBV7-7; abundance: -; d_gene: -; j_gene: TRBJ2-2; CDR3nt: TGTGCTAGCACCAAGGGGTCCCAGGGGGAGCTGTTTTTT; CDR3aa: CASTKGSQGELFF
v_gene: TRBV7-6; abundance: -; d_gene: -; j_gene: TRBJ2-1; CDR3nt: TGTGCCAGCAGCTTAGGTGGGGGGGCCCCTCGATACAATGAGCAGTTCTTC; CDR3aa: CASSLGGGAPRYNEQFF
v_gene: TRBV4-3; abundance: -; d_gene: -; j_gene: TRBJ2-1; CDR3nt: TGCGCCAGCAGCCCCTCGACAGGTACCACTGAGGCAAATGAGCAGTTCTTC; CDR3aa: CASSPSTGTTEANEQFF
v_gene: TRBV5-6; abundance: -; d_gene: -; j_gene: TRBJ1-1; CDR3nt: TGTGCCAGCAGCTTGGGGGGCGGGAGGGGATCCACTGAAGCTTTCTTT; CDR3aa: CASSLGGGRGSTEAFF
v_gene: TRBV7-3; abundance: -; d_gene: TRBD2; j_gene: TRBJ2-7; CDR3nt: TGTGCCAGCAGCTCTAGCGGGAGTTACAGCTACGAGCAGTACTTC; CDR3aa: CASSSSGSYSYEQYF
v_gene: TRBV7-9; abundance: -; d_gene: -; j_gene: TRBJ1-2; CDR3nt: TGTGCCAGCAGCTCAAAGGTAGCGAATGGCTACACCTTC; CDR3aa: CASSSKVANGYTF
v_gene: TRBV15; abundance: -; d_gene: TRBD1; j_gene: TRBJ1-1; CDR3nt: TGTGCCACCAGCAGACCACAGGGGACGAACACTGAAGCTTTCTTT; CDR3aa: CATSRPQGTNTEAFF
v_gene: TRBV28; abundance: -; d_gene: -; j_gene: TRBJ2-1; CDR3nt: TGTGCCAGCAGTTTTGTTCAGGGTTTGAATGAGCAGTTCTTC; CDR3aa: CASSFVQGLNEQFF
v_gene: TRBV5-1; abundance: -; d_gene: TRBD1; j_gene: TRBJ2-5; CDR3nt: TGCGCCAGCAGCTTGTTGGGCAGGGGGCAGGAGACCCAGTACTTC; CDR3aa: CASSLLGRGQETQYF
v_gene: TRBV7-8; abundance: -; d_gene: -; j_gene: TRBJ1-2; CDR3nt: TGTGCCAGCAGCTTGGGCCCGAGACAGTCTAACTATGGCTACACCTTC; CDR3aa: CASSLGPRQSNYGYTF
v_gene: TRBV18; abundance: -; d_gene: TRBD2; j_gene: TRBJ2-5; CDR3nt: TGTGCCAGCTCACCCACTAGCGGGGGCCGGGAAGAGACCCAGTACTTC; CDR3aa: CASSPTSGGREETQYF
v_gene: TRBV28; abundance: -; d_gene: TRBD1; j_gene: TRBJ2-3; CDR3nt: TGTGCCAGCAGTTTATTGGCAACGGGGACAGCCGCTAGCACAGATACGCAGTATTTT; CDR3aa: CASSLLATGTAASTDTQYF
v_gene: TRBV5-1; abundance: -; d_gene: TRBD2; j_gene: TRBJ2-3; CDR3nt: TGCGCCAGCAGACCCGGGACTAGCGGGGCAGATACGCAGTATTTT; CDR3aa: CASRPGTSGADTQYF
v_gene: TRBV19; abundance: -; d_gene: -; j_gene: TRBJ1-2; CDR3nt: TGTGCCAGTAGTACCCGCGGGGGGCGTCACTATGGCTACACCTTC; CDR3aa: CASSTRGGRHYGYTF
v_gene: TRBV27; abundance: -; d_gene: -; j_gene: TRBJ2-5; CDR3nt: TGTGCCAGCAGTTTAGGGGGGACAGTACAAGAGACCCAGTACTTC; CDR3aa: CASSLGGTVQETQYF
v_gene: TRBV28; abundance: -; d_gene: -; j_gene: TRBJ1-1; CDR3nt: TGTGCCAGCAGTCCCAGCGGGCGCGGGAACACTGAAGCTTTCTTT; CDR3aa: CASSPSGRGNTEAFF
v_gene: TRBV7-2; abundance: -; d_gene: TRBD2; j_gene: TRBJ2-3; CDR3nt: TGTGCCAGCAGCTTAGGTAGCGGGGTCGATACGCAGTATTTT; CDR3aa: CASSLGSGVDTQYF
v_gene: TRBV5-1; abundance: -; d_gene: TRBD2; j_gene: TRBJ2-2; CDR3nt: TGCGCCAGCAGCTCTTTAGCGGGAAACACCGGGGAGCTGTTTTTT; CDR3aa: CASSSLAGNTGELFF
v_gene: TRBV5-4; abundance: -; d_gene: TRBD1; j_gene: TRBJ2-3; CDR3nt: TGTGCCAGCAGCTATTTAGGGGGACAGCACACAGATACGCAGTATTTT; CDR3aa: CASSYLGGQHTDTQYF
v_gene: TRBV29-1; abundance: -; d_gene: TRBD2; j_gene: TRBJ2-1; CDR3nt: TGCAGCGGTAGCGGGGGAACCTACAATGAGCAGTTCTTC; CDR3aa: CSGSGGTYNEQFF
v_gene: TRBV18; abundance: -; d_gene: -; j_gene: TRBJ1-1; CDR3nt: TGTGCCAGCTCACCCGGTCTGCTAAACACTGAAGCTTTCTTT; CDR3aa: CASSPGLLNTEAFF
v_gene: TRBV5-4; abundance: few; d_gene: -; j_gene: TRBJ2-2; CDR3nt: TGTGCCAGCAGCTTGGCACAGGGTACCGGGGAGCTGTTTTTT; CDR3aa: CASSLAQGTGELFF
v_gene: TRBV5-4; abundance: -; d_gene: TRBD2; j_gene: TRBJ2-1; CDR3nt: TGTGCCAGCATGCCCTCAAGCGGGGGGACTAACAATGAGCAGTTCTTC; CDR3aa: CASMPSSGGTNNEQFF
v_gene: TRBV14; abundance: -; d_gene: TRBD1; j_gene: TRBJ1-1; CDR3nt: TGTGCCAGCAGCCAAGATTGGGGACAGGGGGTGAACACTGAAGCCTTCTTT; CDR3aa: CASSQDWGQGVNTEAFF
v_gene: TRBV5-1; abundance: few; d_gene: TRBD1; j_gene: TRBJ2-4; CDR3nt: TGCGCCAGCAGCTTGGCCGAAGGACAGGCCTTAGCCAAAAACATTCAGTACTTC; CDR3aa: CASSLAEGQALAKNIQYF
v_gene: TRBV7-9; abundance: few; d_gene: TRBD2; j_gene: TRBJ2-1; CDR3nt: TGTGCCAGCAGCTGGACTAGCGTGGGAGAGCAGTTCTTC; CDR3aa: CASSWTSVGEQFF
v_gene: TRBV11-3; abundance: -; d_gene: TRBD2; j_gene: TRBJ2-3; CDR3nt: TGTGCCAGCAGCACCCCGGCCGGGGGGTCAACAGATACGCAGTATTTT; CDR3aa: CASSTPAGGSTDTQYF
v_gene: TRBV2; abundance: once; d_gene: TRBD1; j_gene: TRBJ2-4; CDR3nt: TGTGCCACCCAGGGGGCAGGGGCCAAAAACATTCAGTACTTC; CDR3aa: CATQGAGAKNIQYF
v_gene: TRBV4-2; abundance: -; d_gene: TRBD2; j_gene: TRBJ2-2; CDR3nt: TGTGCCAGCAGCCTCCTAGGTTATATAGCGGGGGGGAACACCGGGGAGCTGTTTTTT; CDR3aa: CASSLLGYIAGGNTGELFF
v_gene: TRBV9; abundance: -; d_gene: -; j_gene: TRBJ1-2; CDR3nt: TGTGCCAGCAGCGGAGAGGACAGTCCTAACTATGGCTACACCTTC; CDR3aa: CASSGEDSPNYGYTF
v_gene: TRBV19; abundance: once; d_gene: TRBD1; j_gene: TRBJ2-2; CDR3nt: TGTGCCAGTATCGACAGGGGGGACACCGGGGAGCTGTTTTTT; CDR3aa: CASIDRGDTGELFF
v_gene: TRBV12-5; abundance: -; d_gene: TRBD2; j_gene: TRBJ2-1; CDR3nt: TGTGCTAGTGGTCTCTCTTCTAGCGGGAGGGCCTTGGGGAATGAGCAGTTCTTC; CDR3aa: CASGLSSSGRALGNEQFF
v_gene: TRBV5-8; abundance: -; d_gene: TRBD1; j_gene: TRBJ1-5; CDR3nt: TGTGCCAGCAGCTGGGGACAGCATAGCAATCAGCCCCAGCATTTT; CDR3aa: CASSWGQHSNQPQHF
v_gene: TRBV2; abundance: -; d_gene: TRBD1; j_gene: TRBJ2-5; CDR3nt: TGTGCCAGAACACAGGGGGCAGGGGAAGAGACCCAGTACTTC; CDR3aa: CARTQGAGEETQYF
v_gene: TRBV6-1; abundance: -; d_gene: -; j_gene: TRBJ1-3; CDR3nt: TGTGCCAGCAGTGAAACTGGAGTGACTGGAAACACCATATATTTT; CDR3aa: CASSETGVTGNTIYF
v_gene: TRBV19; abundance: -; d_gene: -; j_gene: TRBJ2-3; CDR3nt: TGTGCCAGTAGACAGGGAGGGAGCACAGATACGCAGTATTTT; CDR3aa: CASRQGGSTDTQYF
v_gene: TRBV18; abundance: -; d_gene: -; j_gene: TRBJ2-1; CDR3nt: TGTGCCAGCTCACCAAATCAGGTCGGTGAGCAGTTCTTC; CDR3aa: CASSPNQVGEQFF
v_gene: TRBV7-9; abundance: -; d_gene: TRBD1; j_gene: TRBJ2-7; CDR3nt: TGTGCCAGCAGCACTCTCAGGGGGCGCTCCTACGAGCAGTACTTC; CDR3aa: CASSTLRGRSYEQYF
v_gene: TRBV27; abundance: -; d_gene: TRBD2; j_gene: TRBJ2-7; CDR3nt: TGTGCCAGCAGTTTAGAGACTAGCGGAGAGGCCGAGCAGTACTTC; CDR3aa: CASSLETSGEAEQYF
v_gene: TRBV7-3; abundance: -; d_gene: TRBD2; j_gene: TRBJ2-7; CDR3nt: TGTGCCAGCAGCTCAACCGGGACTAGCGCCTCCTACGAGCAGTACTTC; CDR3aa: CASSSTGTSASYEQYF
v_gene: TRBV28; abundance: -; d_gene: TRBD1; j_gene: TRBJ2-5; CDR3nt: TGTGCCAGCAGTTCCGGACAGGGGTGGCAAGAGACCCAGTACTTC; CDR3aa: CASSSGQGWQETQYF
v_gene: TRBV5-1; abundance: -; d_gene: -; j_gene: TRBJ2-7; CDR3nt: TGCGCCAGCAGCCTAGGCGACGAGCAGTACTTC; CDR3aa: CASSLGDEQYF
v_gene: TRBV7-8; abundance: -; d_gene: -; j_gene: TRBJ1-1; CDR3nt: TGTGCCAGCCGACGGGACACTGAAGCTTTCTTT; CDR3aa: CASRRDTEAFF
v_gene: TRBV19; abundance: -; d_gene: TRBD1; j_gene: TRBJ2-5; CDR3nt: TGTGCCAGTAGTATACTCCCGGGACAGGGAAGTGGGAAAGAGACCCAGTACTTC; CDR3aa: CASSILPGQGSGKETQYF
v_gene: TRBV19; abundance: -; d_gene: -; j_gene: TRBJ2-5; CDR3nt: TGTGCCAGTAGTAAGCTGGGGGACTCAAGGTCTGAAGAGACCCAGTACTTC; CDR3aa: CASSKLGDSRSEETQYF
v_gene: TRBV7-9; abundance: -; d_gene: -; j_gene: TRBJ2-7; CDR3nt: TGTGCCAGCAGCTCCCTCTACGAGCAGTACTTC; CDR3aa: CASSSLYEQYF
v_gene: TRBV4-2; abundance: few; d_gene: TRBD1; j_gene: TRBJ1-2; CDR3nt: TGTGCCAGCAGCCAAGAGGACAGGGCAATCTATGGCTACACCTTC; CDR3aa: CASSQEDRAIYGYTF
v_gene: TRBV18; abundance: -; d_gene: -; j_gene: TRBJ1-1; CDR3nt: TGTGCCAGCTCACCCCCATCCAGGGTTGGGAACACTGAAGCTTTCTTT; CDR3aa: CASSPPSRVGNTEAFF
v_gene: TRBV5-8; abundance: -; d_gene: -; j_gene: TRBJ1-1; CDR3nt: TGTGCCAGCAGCTTTGGTCGGGGGAACACTGAAGCTTTCTTT; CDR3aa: CASSFGRGNTEAFF
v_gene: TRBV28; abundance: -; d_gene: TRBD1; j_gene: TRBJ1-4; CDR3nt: TGTGCCAGCAGCCCGACAGGCACAGGGGGAAGAGAAAAACTGTTTTTT; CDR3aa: CASSPTGTGGREKLFF
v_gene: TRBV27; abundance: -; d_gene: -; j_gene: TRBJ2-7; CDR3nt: TGTGCCAGCAGGCAGGCATGGGACTCACCGTACGAGCAGTACTTC; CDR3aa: CASRQAWDSPYEQYF
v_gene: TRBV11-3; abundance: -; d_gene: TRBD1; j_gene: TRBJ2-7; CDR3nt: TGTGCCAGCAGCCTCGATCGGACAGGAAAGTTCTACGAGCAGTACTTC; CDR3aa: CASSLDRTGKFYEQYF
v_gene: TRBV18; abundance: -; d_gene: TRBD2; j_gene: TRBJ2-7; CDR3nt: TGTGCCAGCTCACCCGGGACTAACTCCTACGAGCAGTACTTC; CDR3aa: CASSPGTNSYEQYF
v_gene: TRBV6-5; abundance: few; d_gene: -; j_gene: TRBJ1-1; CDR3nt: TGTGCCAGCAGTTACGAGGCGGAAATAACTGAAGCTTTCTTT; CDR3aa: CASSYEAEITEAFF